Below, 6 T cell receptor beta chains from the same sample are listed, as sequenced in a study. TCRdb ran MiXCR on the 5' RACE reads and lists one entry per CDR3 protein. The sample has just over 60,000 distinct CDR3 sequences; nearly 30% are singletons. Sequencing was performed on tumor-infiltrating naive CD4+ T cells sorted from the breast tumor. Described subset: naive CD4+ T cells, CD4+CD45RA+CD25-. The source of these receptors is a female donor with breast cancer.

The chain recombines TRBV20-1 with TRBJ2-1, with 12 nucleotides matching TRBD2. Per the germline V gene, CDR1 is DFQATT and CDR2 is SNEGSKA (reference sequence). V trimming: 7 bases; J trimming: 8 bases; junction bases outside the gene matches: 6. This CDR3 is 13 amino acids long. CDR3 sequence: CSDTSGGRYEQFF. The CDR3 nucleotides read TGCAGTGACACTAGCGGGGGGCGGTATGAGCAGTTCTTC.

Many counts were recorded for this clonotype. This chain links TRBV20-1 with TRBJ2-1, with 10 bases aligning to TRBD2. V lost 0 bases and J lost 8; bases outside the gene matches: 10. CDR3 length: 16 amino acids. The V gene's germline CDR1 is DFQATT and CDR2 SNEGSKA (reference sequence). The CDR3 reads CSARDDGQREGHEQFF. DNA for the CDR3: TGCAGTGCTAGAGATGACGGGCAGCGGGAGGGTCATGAGCAGTTCTTC.

There are a few counts of this clonotype. One base away lies a much larger clone, so this may be a sequencing read error. The rearrangement uses TRBV20-1 and TRBJ1-1, with 10 bases lining up with TRBD1. Germline assignment: CDR1 DFQATT and CDR2 SNEGSKA (reference sequence). CDR3 length: 15 residues. CDR3 in DNA: TGCAGTACTAGAGATCTTGACAGGGGGCTCACTGAAGCTTTCTTT. Translation: CSTRDLDRGLTEAFF.

V and J are TRBV5-1 and TRBJ2-5, with 8 bases lining up with TRBD1. V lost 5 bases, J lost 3 bases, and 6 bases stayed unmatched. Germline CDR1 and CDR2: SGHRS and YFSETQ. The CDR3 consists of 14 residues. The CDR3 DNA reads as TGCGCCAGCAGGGTCCAGACAGGGGAAGAGACCCAGTACTTC. Protein sequence: CASRVQTGEETQYF.

This clonotype appeared many times. The chain uses TRBV3-1 and TRBJ2-7, with 10 bases fitting TRBD1. Trimming at V came to 4 bases and at J to 2 bases, leaving 5 bases not matched to a gene. Germline V gene data show CDR1 as LGHDT and CDR2 as YNNKEL (reference sequence). The CDR3 length is 15 residues. CDR3 in amino acids: CASSRGQGHTYEQYF. CDR3 nucleotide sequence: TGTGCCAGCAGCCGGGGACAGGGGCATACCTACGAGCAGTACTTC.

This clonotype was seen a few times. The chain combines TRBV21-1 with TRBJ1-2; TRBD1 is taken as the D call from the table, unchecked against the DNA. TRBV21-1 is labeled a pseudogene. This CDR3 is 14 amino acids long. The CDR3 is CASSIPQGTYGYTF. The DNA of the CDR3 is TGTGCCAGCAGCATCCCACAGGGAACCTATGGCTACACCTTC.